The clone carrying this T cell receptor beta chain was seen only a few times. Its antigen is not identified. The record originates from a study of regulatory T cells in long-lasting Graves disease. Whole-study results and caveats: Blood alone, not thyroid tissue, was studied. Persistent Graves' patients showed a TCR diversity that was lower than that of newly diagnosed ones.

The TCR beta library used iRepertoire HTBI primers with Arm-PCR amplification of CDR3. A single record per CDR3 protein comes from TCRdb applying MiXCR to the multiplex PCR reads. Of 450,000 or so distinct CDR3 sequences listed, under 25% are singletons. Time point specified: persistent/refractory GD, antithyroid drugs over 5 years with positive TRAb. RNA extracted from PBMCs served as the sequencing template. The source is a female donor with Graves disease. The sequences come from peripheral blood mononuclear cells (PBMCs), collected when the disease was refractory, from a patient treated with antithyroid drugs.

In DNA form, the CDR3 reads TGCGCCAGCAGCTTAAGGGGGGACCCCGGAGAGCAGTACTTC. Translating it yields CASSLRGDPGEQYF. The rearrangement uses TRBV5-1 and TRBJ2-7; D is perhaps TRBD1 or TRBD2 (6 bases each). This CDR3 is built from 14 residues. V shed 2 bases and J shed 7 bases, with 16 bases lying between them. Germline loops: CDR1 SGHRS, CDR2 YFSETQ.